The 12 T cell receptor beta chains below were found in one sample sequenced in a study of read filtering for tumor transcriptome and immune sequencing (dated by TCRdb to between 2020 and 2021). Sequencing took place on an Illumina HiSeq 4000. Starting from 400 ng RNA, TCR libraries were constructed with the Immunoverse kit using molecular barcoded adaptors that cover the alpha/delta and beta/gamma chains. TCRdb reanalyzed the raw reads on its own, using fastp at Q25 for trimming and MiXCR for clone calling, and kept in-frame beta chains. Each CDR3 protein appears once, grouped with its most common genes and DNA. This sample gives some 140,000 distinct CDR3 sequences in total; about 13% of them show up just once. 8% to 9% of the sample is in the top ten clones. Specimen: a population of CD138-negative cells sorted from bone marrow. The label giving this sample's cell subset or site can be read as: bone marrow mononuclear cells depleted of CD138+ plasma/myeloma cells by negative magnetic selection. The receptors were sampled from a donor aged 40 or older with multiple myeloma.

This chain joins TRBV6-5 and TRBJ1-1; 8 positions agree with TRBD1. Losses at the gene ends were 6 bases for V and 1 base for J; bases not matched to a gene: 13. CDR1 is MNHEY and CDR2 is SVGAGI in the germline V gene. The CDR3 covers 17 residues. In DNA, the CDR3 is TGTGCCAGCAGGGTATATGGCGAGGGGACAGGGAACACTGAAGCTTTCTTT. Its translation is CASRVYGEGTGNTEAFF.

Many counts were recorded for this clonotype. The CDR3 loop is CASSQALASWTSGPPYEQYF. The CDR3 DNA follows: TGCGCCAGCAGCCAAGCCCTGGCTAGTTGGACTAGCGGACCGCCCTACGAGCAGTACTTC. The J gene is TRBJ2-7, the V gene TRBV4-1, with TRBD2 matching over 10 bases. J lost 2 bases, V lost 1 base, and 17 bases had no gene match. Per the germline V gene, CDR1 is MGHRA and CDR2 is YSYEKL. This CDR3 is 20 amino acids long.

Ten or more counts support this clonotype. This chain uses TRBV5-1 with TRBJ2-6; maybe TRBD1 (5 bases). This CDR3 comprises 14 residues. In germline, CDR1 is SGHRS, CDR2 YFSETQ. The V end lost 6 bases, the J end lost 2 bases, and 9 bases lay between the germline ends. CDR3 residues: CASTPTAGANVLTF. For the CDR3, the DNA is TGCGCCAGCACCCCGACAGCTGGGGCCAACGTCCTGACTTTC.

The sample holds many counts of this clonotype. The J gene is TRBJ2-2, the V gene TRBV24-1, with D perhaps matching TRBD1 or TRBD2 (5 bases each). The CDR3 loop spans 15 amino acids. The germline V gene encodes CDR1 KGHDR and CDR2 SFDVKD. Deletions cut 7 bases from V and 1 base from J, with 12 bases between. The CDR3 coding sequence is TGTGCCACCAGCCCCGGGACCGTGAACACCGGGGAGCTGTTTTTT. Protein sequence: CATSPGTVNTGELFF.

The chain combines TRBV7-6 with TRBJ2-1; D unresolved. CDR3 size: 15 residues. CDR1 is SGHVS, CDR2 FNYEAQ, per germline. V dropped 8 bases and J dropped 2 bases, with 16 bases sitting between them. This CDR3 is CASSLGFVTYNEQFF. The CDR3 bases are TGTGCCAGCTCACTCGGATTCGTTACCTACAATGAGCAGTTCTTC.

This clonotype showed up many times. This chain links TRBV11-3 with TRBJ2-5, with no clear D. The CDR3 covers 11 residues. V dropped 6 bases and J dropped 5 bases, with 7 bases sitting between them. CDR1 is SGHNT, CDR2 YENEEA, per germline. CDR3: CASRLSETQYF. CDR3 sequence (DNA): TGTGCCAGCAGGCTGAGTGAGACCCAGTACTTC.

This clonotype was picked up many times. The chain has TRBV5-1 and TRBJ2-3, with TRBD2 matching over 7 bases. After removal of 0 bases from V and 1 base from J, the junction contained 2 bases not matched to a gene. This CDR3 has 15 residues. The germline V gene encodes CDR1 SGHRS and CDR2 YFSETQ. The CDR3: CASSLGTRRTDTQYF. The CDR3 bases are TGCGCCAGCAGCTTGGGGACTAGACGCACAGATACGCAGTATTTT.

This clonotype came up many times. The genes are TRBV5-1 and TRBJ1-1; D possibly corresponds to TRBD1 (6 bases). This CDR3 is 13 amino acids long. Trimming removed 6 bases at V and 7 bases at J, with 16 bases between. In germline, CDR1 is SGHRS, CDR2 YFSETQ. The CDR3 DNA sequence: TGCGCCAGCACCCCTAGGGACAAGGGTGAAGCTTTCTTT. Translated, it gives CASTPRDKGEAFF.

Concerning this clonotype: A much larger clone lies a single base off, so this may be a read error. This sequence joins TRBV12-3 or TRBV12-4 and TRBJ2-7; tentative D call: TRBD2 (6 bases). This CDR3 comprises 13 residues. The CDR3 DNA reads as TGTGCCTGCAGTTTGGGGACTCCATACGAGCAGTACTTC. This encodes CACSLGTPYEQYF.

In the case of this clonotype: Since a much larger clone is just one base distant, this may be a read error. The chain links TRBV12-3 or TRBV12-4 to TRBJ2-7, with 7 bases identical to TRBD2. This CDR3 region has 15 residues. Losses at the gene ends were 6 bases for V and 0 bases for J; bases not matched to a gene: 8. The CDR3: CASRSASGNSYEQYF. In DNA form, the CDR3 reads TGTGCCAGCAGGTCCGCTAGCGGAAACTCCTACGAGCAGTACTTC.

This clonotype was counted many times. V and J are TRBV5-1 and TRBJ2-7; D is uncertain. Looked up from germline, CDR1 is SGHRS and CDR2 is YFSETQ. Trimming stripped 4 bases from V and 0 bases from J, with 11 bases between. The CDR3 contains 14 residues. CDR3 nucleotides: TGCGCCAGCAGCAAGGACGGCCTCTCCTACGAGCAGTACTTC. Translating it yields CASSKDGLSYEQYF.

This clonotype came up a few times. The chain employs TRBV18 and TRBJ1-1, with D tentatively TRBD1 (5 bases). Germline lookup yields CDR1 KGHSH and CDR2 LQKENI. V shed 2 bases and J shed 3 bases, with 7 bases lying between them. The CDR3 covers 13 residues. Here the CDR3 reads CASSPAGHTEAFF. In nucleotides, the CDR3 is TGTGCCAGCTCACCAGCAGGGCACACTGAAGCTTTCTTT.